This T cell receptor beta chain came from a study of T cell clones after liver transplantation. Study information: As an antigen-independent comparator, third-party-reactive TCRbeta sequences came from pre-transplant mixed lymphocyte reactions. Samples came pre-transplant, pre-randomization before withdrawal, and post-randomization after withdrawal ended. Study outcomes and limitations: Low donor cell numbers restricted donor-reactive repertoire measurement in a couple of subjects. In most of the 8 subjects, circulating graft-donor-reactive CD4 TCRbeta sequences fell significantly after transplant.

Trimming cost V 2 bases and J 6 bases, with 3 bases left between them. The CDR3 is 11 amino acids. Germline V lookup: CDR1 MDHEN, CDR2 SYDVKM. Comments on this clone: Its antigen remains unknown.

This table comes from immunoSEQ multiplex PCR, and its TCRdb copy is limited to in-frame clones, with some not included. The repertoire holds some 80,000 clones, roughly 80% seen once, with 2.1% in the top ten. The chain couples TRBV28 to TRBJ2-3; the D is unclear. The sample consisted of CD4+ T cells from blood, taken about 50 months after liver transplant. This clonotype was sampled from a human patient who received a liver transplant. Some T cells may have originated in the graft donor. This CDR3 reads CASSLGDTQYF. The CDR3 region has the DNA TGTGCCAGCAGTTTAGGGGATACGCAGTATTTT.